The clone carrying this T cell receptor beta chain was seen a handful of times. This sample is part of a study of blood T cells in healthy people across ages. As for the study in general: Template switching retrieved approximately one barcoded beta molecule for each two T cells.

V was clipped by 8 bases and J by 5 bases; unmatched bases: 11. CDR3 length: 14 amino acids. Per germline, CDR1 MNHNY and CDR2 SVGAGI (reference sequence). The authors ran a second PCR of roughly 6 to 12 cycles using a sample-barcoded 5' primer and a J-beta primer mix. Each CDR3 protein gets one entry after TCRdb re-called the 5' RACE reads with MiXCR. Of fewer than 600,000 distinct CDR3 sequences in the sample, about 29% are singletons; the top ten hold approximately 3.6%. This same sample was also part of a study on T cells of mothers and their children. That work contributes: A few mothers and their six children, all healthy Caucasians, donated. Slightly, though not significantly, more overlap was seen in related than in unrelated mother-child pairs.

This rearrangement joins TRBV6-6 to TRBJ2-5; 7 bases line up with TRBD1. The sequence was obtained from a boy younger than 10 in good health. Sequenced sample: blood. This CDR3 reads CASHETGFQETQYF. The CDR3 region has the DNA TGTGCCAGCCACGAGACAGGGTTCCAGGAGACCCAGTACTTC.